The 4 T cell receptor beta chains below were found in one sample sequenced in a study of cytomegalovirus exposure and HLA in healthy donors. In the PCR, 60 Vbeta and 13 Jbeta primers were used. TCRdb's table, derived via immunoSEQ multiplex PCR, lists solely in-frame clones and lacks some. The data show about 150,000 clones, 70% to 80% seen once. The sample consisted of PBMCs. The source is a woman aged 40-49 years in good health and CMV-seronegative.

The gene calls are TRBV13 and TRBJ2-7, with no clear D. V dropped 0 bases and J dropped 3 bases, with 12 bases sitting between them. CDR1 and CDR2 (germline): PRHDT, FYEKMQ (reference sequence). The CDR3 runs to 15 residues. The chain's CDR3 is CASSLGYQRVYEQYF. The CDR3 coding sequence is TGTGCCAGCAGCTTAGGCTATCAAAGAGTCTACGAGCAGTACTTC.

The CDR3 loop is CASSVPQGELSNQPQHF. The CDR3 nucleotides read TGTGCCAGCAGTGTTCCCCAGGGCGAACTTAGCAATCAGCCCCAGCATTTT. This rearrangement joins TRBV6-1 to TRBJ1-5, with a tentative D call TRBD1 (5 bases). The germline gives CDR1 MNHNS, CDR2 SASEGT. V lost 4 bases and J 0 bases, leaving 16 bases between the germline ends. The CDR3 consists of 17 residues.

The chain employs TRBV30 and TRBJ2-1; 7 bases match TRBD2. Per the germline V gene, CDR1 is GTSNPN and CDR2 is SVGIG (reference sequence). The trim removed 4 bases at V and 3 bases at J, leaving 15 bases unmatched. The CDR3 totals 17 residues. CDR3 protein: CAWTGERLASGYNEQFF. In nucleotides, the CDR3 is TGTGCCTGGACCGGGGAAAGATTAGCTAGCGGCTACAATGAGCAGTTCTTC. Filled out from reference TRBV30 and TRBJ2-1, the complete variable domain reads SQTIHQWPATLVQPVGSPLSLECTVEGTSNPNLYWYRQAAGRGLQLLFYSVGIGQISSEVPQNLSASRPQDRQFILSSKKLLLSDSGFYLCAWTGERLASGYNEQFFGPGTRLTVL.

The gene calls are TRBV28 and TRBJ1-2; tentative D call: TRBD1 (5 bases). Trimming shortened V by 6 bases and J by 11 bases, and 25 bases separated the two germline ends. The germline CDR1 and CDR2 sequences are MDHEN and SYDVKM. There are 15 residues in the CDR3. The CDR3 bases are TGTGCCAGCAGATCAACAGGAGCCCAACCCGGTGGTTACACCTTC. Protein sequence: CASRSTGAQPGGYTF.